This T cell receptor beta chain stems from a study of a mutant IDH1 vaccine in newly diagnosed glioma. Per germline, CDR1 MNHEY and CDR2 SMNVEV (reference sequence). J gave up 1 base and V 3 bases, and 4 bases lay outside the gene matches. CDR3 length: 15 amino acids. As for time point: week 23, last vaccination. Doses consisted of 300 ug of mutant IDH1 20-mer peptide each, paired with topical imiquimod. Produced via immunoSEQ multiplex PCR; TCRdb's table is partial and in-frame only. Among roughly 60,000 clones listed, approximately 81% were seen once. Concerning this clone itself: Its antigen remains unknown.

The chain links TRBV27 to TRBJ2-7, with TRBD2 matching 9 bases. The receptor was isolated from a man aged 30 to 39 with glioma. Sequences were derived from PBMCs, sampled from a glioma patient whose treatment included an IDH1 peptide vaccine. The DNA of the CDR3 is TGTGCCAGCAGTTTTGCAGCGGGGGGATCCTACGAGCAGTACTTC. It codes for CASSFAAGGSYEQYF.